This T cell receptor beta chain was found in a study of T-cell reconstitution after alpha-beta-depleted transplantation in children. The study's findings and limits: A year post-transplant, T-cell counts and diversity derived mostly from newly produced T cells. In some patients, recipient T cells and intrathymic progenitors surviving conditioning explained high day-60 diversity. Expanded graft clones numbering several hundred reportedly gave rise to alpha-beta T cells about two months after transplant.

Points on this clonotype: The antigen is undetermined.

Unique molecular identifiers were incorporated when the TCRbeta library was constructed. TCRdb reprocessed the PCR reads with MiXCR, giving one entry per CDR3 protein. The sample holds about 580,000 distinct CDR3 sequences; 20% to 25% are singletons and the top ten take around an eighth. V dropped 6 bases and J dropped 5; count of bases not matched to a gene: 5. This CDR3 is 14 amino acids long. The material was PBMCs, mostly from graft donor cells, obtained 360 days after TCRalphabeta/CD19-depleted stem cell transplant. The receptor was derived from a boy younger than two who had a stem cell transplant for acute myeloid leukemia, so the T cells may come from the graft donor. The gene calls are TRBV12-3 or TRBV12-4 and TRBJ2-5, with 11 bases matching TRBD1. CDR3: CASSGTGGRETQYF. DNA of the CDR3: TGTGCCAGCAGCGGGACAGGGGGAAGGGAGACCCAGTACTTC.